These 31 T cell receptor beta chains came from one sample sequenced in a study of shared clonotypes between healthy human individuals. Data came from immunoSEQ multiplex PCR; TCRdb stores just in-frame clones and leaves some out. The sample yields roughly 1,600,000 clones, approximately 98.5% seen once. Material: naive CD4+ T cells sorted from blood. Subset specified: CD45RA+ positively selected. The receptors come from a man in his thirties or forties in good health.

Turning to this clone: The identical CDR3 is also encoded by other nucleotide sequences in the sample. J is TRBJ2-1 and V is TRBV9; no definite D call. V dropped 0 bases and J dropped 9 bases, with 10 bases sitting between them. The germline gives CDR1 SGDLS, CDR2 YYNGEE. This CDR3 spans 13 amino acids. The CDR3 DNA sequence: TGTGCCAGCAGCGTAGGATCCGTTGGTGAGCAGTTCTTC. Its protein product is CASSVGSVGEQFF.

The V and J genes are TRBV5-1 and TRBJ1-2, with D unclear. Germline-derived CDR1 and CDR2 are SGHRS and YFSETQ. CDR3 length: 13 amino acids. V was clipped by 2 bases and J by 2 bases, with 7 bases between them. This CDR3 is CASSFPGNYGYTF. Here the CDR3 DNA reads TGCGCCAGCAGCTTTCCGGGGAACTATGGCTACACCTTC.

This clone was found once. Written as DNA, the CDR3 is TGTGCCAGCAGCTTGGAACTTACGGGGCCCCAGCATTTT. This encodes CASSLELTGPQHF. The rearrangement joins TRBV5-4 to TRBJ1-5; D is unclear. CDR3 length: 13 amino acids. From germline, CDR1 is SGHNT and CDR2 YYREEE (reference sequence). V gave up 0 bases and J gave up 9 bases, with 10 bases separating them.

V usage is TRBV29-1 and J usage is TRBJ2-3; D call uncertain. Trimming stripped 4 bases from V and 0 bases from J, with 14 bases between. Germline V gene data show CDR1 as SQVTM and CDR2 as ANQGSEA. The CDR3 is 15 residues long. CDR3 nucleotides: TGCAGCGTTGGGACGGTTGCAGTTAGCACAGATACGCAGTATTTT. Protein: CSVGTVAVSTDTQYF.

The chain combines TRBV6-5 with TRBJ2-4, with D hard to call. Germline values: CDR1 MNHEY, CDR2 SVGAGI. Trimming cost V 0 bases and J 5 bases, with 14 bases left between them. The CDR3 is 16 residues long. The CDR3 is CASSYSSGQVENIQYF. CDR3 DNA sequence: TGTGCCAGCAGTTACTCGTCCGGTCAGGTTGAAAACATTCAGTACTTC.

As regards this clone: Distinct nucleotide sequences in the sample also encode this CDR3. V usage is TRBV10-3 and J usage is TRBJ1-2; D gene ambiguous. Germline V lookup: CDR1 ENHRY, CDR2 SYGVKD. CDR3 length: 13 residues. Trimming removed 0 bases at V and 4 bases at J, with 6 bases between. The CDR3 is CAISESVSYGYTF. The CDR3 DNA reads as TGTGCCATCAGTGAGTCCGTGTCCTATGGCTACACCTTC.

This clone was picked up one time. V gene TRBV6-5 combines with J gene TRBJ2-3; a possible D gene is TRBD1 (6 bases). The CDR3 consists of 13 residues. V lost 5 bases, J lost 4 bases, and 10 bases lay in between. The germline V gene encodes CDR1 MNHEY and CDR2 SVGAGI. The CDR3 spells CASSNRAPDTQYF. The CDR3 region has the DNA TGTGCCAGCAGTAACAGGGCTCCAGATACGCAGTATTTT.

This clone came up once. The identical CDR3 is also encoded by other nucleotide sequences in the sample. This rearrangement joins TRBV9 to TRBJ2-1; 9 positions agree with TRBD1. Per the germline V gene, CDR1 is SGDLS and CDR2 is YYNGEE. CDR3 size: 15 residues. V shed 3 bases, J shed 4 bases, and the junction held 5 bases outside the gene matches. The CDR3 spells CASSGRTGDYNEQFF. The DNA for the CDR3 is TGTGCCAGCAGCGGACGGACAGGGGATTACAATGAGCAGTTCTTC.

The chain uses TRBV7-9 and TRBJ1-3; weak D call: TRBD1 (6 bases). From germline, CDR1 is SEHNR and CDR2 FQNEAQ (reference sequence). V was trimmed by 1 base and J by 0 bases, leaving 16 bases between them. The CDR3 spans 18 residues. CDR3 nucleotides: TGTGCCAGCAGCTTAGGAAATAAGGGGGACTCCTCTGGAAACACCATATATTTT. Its translation: CASSLGNKGDSSGNTIYF.

This chain connects TRBV18 to TRBJ2-7, with TRBD2 matching 14 bases. The V segment lost 4 bases and the J segment 1 base; nucleotides outside the gene matches: 3. CDR1 and CDR2 from the germline V gene are KGHSH and LQKENI. This CDR3 spans 16 amino acids. CDR3 protein: CASSQTSGRGSYEQYF. The DNA of the CDR3 is TGTGCCAGCTCACAGACTAGCGGGAGGGGTTCCTACGAGCAGTACTTC.

The chain recombines TRBV9 with TRBJ1-1; perhaps TRBD1 as D (6 bases). The CDR3 is made up of 15 amino acids. Germline V gives CDR1 SGDLS, CDR2 YYNGEE. Trimming left V 4 bases short and J 1 base short, with 14 bases between. The DNA for the CDR3 is TGTGCCAGCAGCCAAGGGGACACGAAGAACACTGAAGCTTTCTTT. It translates to CASSQGDTKNTEAFF.

The rearrangement uses TRBV5-4 and TRBJ2-7, with D perhaps matching TRBD1 or TRBD2 (5 bases each). CDR3 length: 14 residues. V lost 4 bases and J lost 2, with 13 bases in between. CDR1 is SGHNT and CDR2 is YYREEE in the germline V gene (reference sequence). CDR3: CASSTDLGPYEQYF. CDR3 nucleotide sequence: TGTGCCAGCAGCACCGATTTGGGACCCTACGAGCAGTACTTC. The full variable domain, its missing parts supplied by reference TRBV5-4 and TRBJ2-7, is ETGVTQSPTHLIKTRGQQVTLRCSSQSGHNTVSWYQQALGQGPQFIFQYYREEENGRGNFPPRFSGLQFPNYSSELNVNALELDDSALYLCASSTDLGPYEQYFGPGTRLTVT.

The J gene is TRBJ2-7, the V gene TRBV14, with TRBD2 matching 9 bases. CDR1 and CDR2 (germline): SGHDN, FVKESK. CDR3 size: 14 residues. Trimming at V came to 3 bases and at J to 3 bases, leaving 3 bases not matched to a gene. DNA for the CDR3: TGTGCCAGCAGCCAGCTAGCGGGGTTCTACGAGCAGTACTTC. Its translation is CASSQLAGFYEQYF. The variable domain in full, with the rest retrieved from reference TRBV14 and TRBJ2-7, is EAGVTQFPSHSVIEKGQTVTLRCDPISGHDNLYWYRRVMGKEIKFLLHFVKESKQDESGMPNNRFLAERTGGTYSTLKVQPAELEDSGVYFCASSQLAGFYEQYFGPGTRLTVT.

This chain connects TRBV7-9 to TRBJ2-2; 7 bases match TRBD2. The CDR3 has 18 residues. Per the germline V gene, CDR1 is SEHNR and CDR2 is FQNEAQ (reference sequence). J gave up 7 bases and V 2 bases, and 16 bases lay outside the gene matches. CDR3 region: CASSLRLAARLRVGELFF. Here the CDR3 DNA reads TGTGCCAGCAGCTTACGGCTAGCGGCGAGATTACGAGTCGGGGAGCTGTTTTTT. The variable domain in full, with the rest retrieved from reference TRBV7-9 and TRBJ2-2, is DTGVSQNPRHKITKRGQNVTFRCDPISEHNRLYWYRQTLGQGPEFLTYFQNEAQLEKSRLLSDRFSAERPKGSFSTLEIQRTEQGDSAMYLCASSLRLAARLRVGELFFGEGSRLTVL.

Comments on this clone: In the same sample, other DNA sequences code for this CDR3. The V gene is TRBV18, the J gene TRBJ2-3; TRBD1 aligns across 7 bases. This CDR3 spans 16 amino acids. V trimming: 1 base; J trimming: 0 bases; junction bases outside the gene matches: 4. Looked up from germline, CDR1 is KGHSH and CDR2 is LQKENI. CDR3: CASSPRDRISTDTQYF. Written as DNA, the CDR3 is TGTGCCAGCTCACCACGGGACAGAATCAGCACAGATACGCAGTATTTT.

With respect to this clone: This specimen includes other DNA sequences encoding the same CDR3. The chain links TRBV18 to TRBJ2-7; D gene uncertain. The CDR3 is 13 amino acids. Germline CDR1 is KGHSH and CDR2 is LQKENI. The V gene lost 2 bases and the J gene lost 1 base, with 6 bases spanning the gap. The CDR3 sequence: CASSPERSYEQYF. CDR3 nucleotide sequence: TGTGCCAGCTCACCAGAGAGGTCCTACGAGCAGTACTTC.

The CDR3 region is CAWSYQDRGPYEQYF. The CDR3 DNA sequence: TGTGCCTGGAGTTATCAGGACAGGGGGCCCTACGAGCAGTACTTC. The chain carries TRBV30 and TRBJ2-7; 11 bases map to TRBD1. CDR1 is GTSNPN, CDR2 SVGIG, per germline (reference sequence). The CDR3 contains 15 residues. Germline trimming cut 2 bases from V and 2 bases from J; bases unmatched to any gene: 5.

This chain's CDR3 is CASSVTGGNNEQFF. The DNA of the CDR3 is TGTGCCAGCAGTGTTACAGGGGGCAACAATGAGCAGTTCTTC. The chain combines TRBV28 with TRBJ2-1; TRBD1 aligns across 9 bases. V gave up 5 bases and J gave up 5 bases; unmatched junction bases: 4. Germline loops: CDR1 MDHEN, CDR2 SYDVKM. This CDR3 is built from 14 residues.

V and J are TRBV5-5 and TRBJ2-3; TRBD1 is a possible D gene (5 bases). V was cut by 4 bases and J by 0 bases, with 15 bases left in between. Germline CDR1 is SGHKS and CDR2 is YYEKEE (reference sequence). The CDR3 contains 16 residues. In DNA form, the CDR3 reads TGTGCCAGCAGCAATTATCAGGGTGCTAGCACAGATACGCAGTATTTT. Translation: CASSNYQGASTDTQYF.

The chain links TRBV5-4 to TRBJ2-3; D call uncertain. The germline V gene encodes CDR1 SGHNT and CDR2 YYREEE (reference sequence). V was shortened by 1 base and J by 1 base, with 7 bases between the two germline ends. CDR3 length: 14 amino acids. CDR3 amino acids: CASSLPARTDTQYF. CDR3 bases: TGTGCCAGCAGCTTGCCGGCTCGCACAGATACGCAGTATTTT.

This clone was found once. The chain employs TRBV11-2 and TRBJ2-7, with TRBD1 identical over 7 bases. Germline-derived CDR1 and CDR2 are SGHAT and FQNNGV. V lost 5 bases to trimming and J lost 0 bases; unmatched junction nucleotides: 16. The CDR3 runs 18 residues. The CDR3 nucleotides are TGTGCCAGCAGCCACACAGGGGCCCTCTTATGGGTCTCCTACGAGCAGTACTTC. As protein: CASSHTGALLWVSYEQYF. Full variable domain (rest looked up from reference TRBV11-2 and TRBJ2-7): EAGVAQSPRYKIIEKRQSVAFWCNPISGHATLYWYQQILGQGPKLLIQFQNNGVVDDSQLPKDRFSAERLKGVDSTLKIQPAKLEDSAVYLCASSHTGALLWVSYEQYFGPGTRLTVT.

The chain has TRBV6-1 and TRBJ1-1, with D uncertain. V dropped 8 bases and J dropped 1 base, with 14 bases sitting between them. From germline, CDR1 is MNHNS and CDR2 SASEGT. The CDR3 extends over 14 amino acids. CDR3 region: CASVGIPTNTEAFF. The DNA of the CDR3 is TGTGCCAGCGTCGGAATTCCGACGAACACTGAAGCTTTCTTT.

The gene calls are TRBV4-3 and TRBJ1-2; 8 bases agree with TRBD1. The CDR3 totals 14 residues. V was clipped by 2 bases and J by 6 bases; unmatched bases: 5. Germline V CDR1 and CDR2: LGHNA, YSLEER. The CDR3 sequence: CASSQTNRGDGYTF. The CDR3 DNA sequence: TGCGCCAGCAGCCAAACCAACAGGGGGGATGGCTACACCTTC.

The chain's CDR3 is CASSQDRDYGYTF. The CDR3 bases are TGTGCCAGCAGCCAGGACAGGGACTATGGCTACACCTTC. The gene calls are TRBV7-8 and TRBJ1-2; 8 nucleotides agree with TRBD1. The CDR3 is 13 residues long. CDR1 SGHVS and CDR2 FQNEAQ come from the germline V gene. The J segment lost 3 bases and the V segment lost 5 bases, leaving 2 bases of the junction unmatched.

A remark on this clone: The sample contains more than one DNA sequence encoding this CDR3. The chain carries TRBV4-1 and TRBJ2-7, with D unclear. The CDR3 spans 11 residues. V was cut by 3 bases and J by 4 bases, with 4 bases left in between. Germline V lookup: CDR1 MGHRA, CDR2 YSYEKL. DNA for the CDR3: TGCGCCAGCAGCCACTCATACGAGCAGTACTTC. This sequence encodes CASSHSYEQYF.

The chain carries TRBV11-2 and TRBJ2-3; TRBD1 is a possible D gene (6 bases). CDR1 SGHAT and CDR2 FQNNGV come from the germline V gene. The V end was cut by 1 base, the J end by 2 bases, with 16 bases between. This CDR3 contains 17 residues. The CDR3, as DNA: TGTGCCAGCAGCTTAGCTCGGATATGGACAGACACAGATACGCAGTATTTT. Translating it yields CASSLARIWTDTDTQYF.

The chain links TRBV10-3 to TRBJ2-3; 10 bases agree with TRBD2. CDR1 and CDR2 (germline): ENHRY, SYGVKD. The CDR3 contains 16 residues. V gave up 0 bases and J gave up 3 bases; unmatched junction bases: 3. CDR3 amino acids: CAISESEREGTDTQYF. The CDR3 region has the DNA TGTGCCATCAGTGAGTCGGAGCGGGAGGGGACAGATACGCAGTATTTT.

As concerns this clone: Other nucleotide sequences in the sample specify the same CDR3. V and J are TRBV28 and TRBJ2-7; TRBD2 might be the D (5 bases). The CDR3 length is 11 residues. Germline V CDR1 and CDR2: MDHEN, SYDVKM. V was pared by 8 bases and J by 2 bases, with 7 bases between. The CDR3 DNA reads TGTGCCAGCGGAGGTGCCTACGAGCAGTACTTC. This translates into CASGGAYEQYF.

The rearrangement joins TRBV29-1 to TRBJ2-3; D call uncertain. The V gene lost 3 bases and the J gene lost 5 bases, with 15 bases spanning the gap. The CDR3 is 14 residues long. Germline CDR1 SQVTM, CDR2 ANQGSEA. Here the CDR3 reads CSVDSGAVLDTQYF. CDR3 in DNA: TGCAGCGTTGACTCTGGAGCAGTGTTAGATACGCAGTATTTT.

V gene TRBV5-1 combines with J gene TRBJ2-1; the match to TRBD2 covers 8 bases. The germline V gene encodes CDR1 SGHRS and CDR2 YFSETQ. With 4 bases clipped from V and 7 bases from J, the junction kept 13 bases outside the gene matches. The CDR3 covers 16 residues. The CDR3 here is CASSGGLGSSLNEQFF. CDR3 in DNA: TGCGCCAGCAGCGGGGGACTAGGGTCCTCGTTGAATGAGCAGTTCTTC.

This chain joins TRBV6-6 and TRBJ1-4; D call uncertain. V was trimmed by 0 bases and J by 8 bases, leaving 4 bases between them. Germline loops: CDR1 MNHNY, CDR2 SVGAGI (reference sequence). The CDR3 spans 12 residues. CDR3 nucleotide sequence: TGTGCCAGCAGTTACTCAGGGGAAAAACTGTTTTTT. Its translation: CASSYSGEKLFF.